The rows below give T cell receptor beta chains drawn from one sample of a study of cytomegalovirus exposure and HLA in healthy donors. Profiled with immunoSEQ multiplex PCR; TCRdb holds only in-frame clones, not every one. The table includes approximately 84,000 clones, less than 80% detected once. The sequenced sample consisted of PBMCs. Source of these receptors: a man aged 35-49 years in good health and CMV-seropositive. Each CDR3 is given with its conserved first and last residue. The D gene is left open where the match is weak. Clone size is stated in some rows and not others, as once, few, many or a class when expanded.

clone_size	d_call	j_call	v_call	cdr3_nt	cdr3_aa
.	.	TRBJ2-2	TRBV9	TGTGCCAGCAGCCCCGACGGGGGCACCGGGGAGCTGTTTTTT	CASSPDGGTGELFF
.	TRBD1	TRBJ1-4	TRBV6-1	TGTGCCAGCAAGGCATTGGACAGGGGGGAAAAACTGTTTTTT	CASKALDRGEKLFF
once	TRBD1	TRBJ2-1	TRBV5-1	TGCGCCAGCAGCTGGACTGGGACAGGGGCTTACAATGAGCAGTTCTTC	CASSWTGTGAYNEQFF
.	.	TRBJ1-1	TRBV18	TGTGCCAGCTCACACTCGGTTCCTGAAGCTTTCTTT	CASSHSVPEAFF
.	.	TRBJ1-1	TRBV14	TGTGCCAGCAGCCGGGACATGAACACTGAAGCTTTCTTT	CASSRDMNTEAFF
.	.	TRBJ2-5	TRBV7-8	TGTGCCAGCGCCCTTCGAGCGGGTAGGCAAGAGACCCAGTACTTC	CASALRAGRQETQYF
.	TRBD2	TRBJ2-5	TRBV25-1	TGTGCCAGCAGTGATGCTAGCGGGAGTCCAGAGACCCAGTACTTC	CASSDASGSPETQYF
.	TRBD1	TRBJ1-6	TRBV4-3	TGCGCCAGCAGCCCTGAGGCTGGACAGGGCCTTTCACCCCTCCACTTT	CASSPEAGQGLSPLHF
.	TRBD1	TRBJ2-6	TRBV6-1	TGTGCCAGCAGTGTAGGGACAGGGGGCTCTGGGGCCAACGTCCTGACTTTC	CASSVGTGGSGANVLTF
.	TRBD2	TRBJ2-3	TRBV9	TGTGCCAGCAGCGTAGGAAGGAGCGGGGCGGTACAAGATACGCAGTATTTT	CASSVGRSGAVQDTQYF
.	.	TRBJ2-1	TRBV29-1	TGCAGCGTTGAAAATAGGGACTATGAGCAGTTCTTC	CSVENRDYEQFF
.	.	TRBJ2-2	TRBV7-2	TGTGCCAGCAGCTTAAATTCCCTCTCCGGGGAGCTGTTTTTT	CASSLNSLSGELFF
.	.	TRBJ1-2	TRBV6-5	TGTGCCAGCAGTCGAGGGGGTCCTGATGGCTACACCTTC	CASSRGGPDGYTF
.	TRBD2	TRBJ2-5	TRBV6-6	TGTGCCAGCAGTTACCTAGCGGGAGGAGAGACCCAGTACTTC	CASSYLAGGETQYF
.	.	TRBJ2-7	TRBV2	TGTGCCGGAAATGGGCCCGGAGGTTACGAGCAGTACTTC	CAGNGPGGYEQYF
.	TRBD2	TRBJ2-3	TRBV4-3	TGCGCCAGCAGCCAAGATTTAATCGGGGGGGCTTTCACAGATACGCAGTATTTT	CASSQDLIGGAFTDTQYF
.	.	TRBJ2-7	TRBV28	TGTGCCAGCAGTTTAGGTGGGGCCTCCTACGAGCAGTACTTC	CASSLGGASYEQYF
few	TRBD1	TRBJ1-1	TRBV6-5	TGTGCCAGCAGGGAGTGGACAGGGAACACTGAAGCTTTCTTT	CASREWTGNTEAFF
.	.	TRBJ1-5	TRBV5-6	TGTGCCAGCAGCCGAAGTGGCAGGAGGTGGCATTTT	CASSRSGRRWHF
once	.	TRBJ1-5	TRBV4-1	TGCGCCAGCAGCCAAGAGAAGGGGTTCTTCAATCAGCCCCAGCATTTT	CASSQEKGFFNQPQHF
.	TRBD2	TRBJ2-1	TRBV5-6	TGTGCCAGCAGCTCCCGGACTAGCGGGGTGCACTCCTACAATGAGCAGTTCTTC	CASSSRTSGVHSYNEQFF
.	.	TRBJ2-3	TRBV6-1	TGTGCCAGCAGTGCCATGGAGTCCGTAGATACGCAGTATTTT	CASSAMESVDTQYF
.	.	TRBJ1-3	TRBV5-1	TGCGCCAGCAGCTTGGCGGGGGACTCTGGAAACACCATATATTTT	CASSLAGDSGNTIYF
.	TRBD2	TRBJ2-3	TRBV28	TGTGCCAGCAGTTTTCCTAGCGGGCTGGCCACAGATACGCAGTATTTT	CASSFPSGLATDTQYF
.	.	TRBJ2-7	TRBV2	TGTGCCAGCAGAGGGGACATCTCCTACGAGCAGTACTTC	CASRGDISYEQYF
.	TRBD1	TRBJ2-1	TRBV6-4	TGTGCCAGCAGTTCCGTTCCGGGACAGGAGTTGGATGAGCAGTTCTTC	CASSSVPGQELDEQFF
once	TRBD1	TRBJ1-2	TRBV2	TGTGCCAGCGAAGGACAGGCTAATGGCTACACCTTC	CASEGQANGYTF
.	.	TRBJ1-1	TRBV7-8	TGTGCCAGCAGCTCCGATCGGGGTCCAAGCACTGAAGCTTTCTTT	CASSSDRGPSTEAFF
.	.	TRBJ1-5	TRBV6-6	TGTGCCAGCAATCAACCGGATCAGCCCCAGCATTTT	CASNQPDQPQHF
.	.	TRBJ1-2	TRBV5-6	TGTGCCAGCAGCTTGCCAGGGGACTATGGCTACACCTTC	CASSLPGDYGYTF
once	TRBD1	TRBJ1-3	TRBV25-1	TGTGCCAGCAGTGATGAGGACAGGGGGCGTCGTAACACCATATATTTT	CASSDEDRGRRNTIYF
.	.	TRBJ1-1	TRBV28	TGTGCCACTTGGGACGCCCGGAGGGACACTGAAGCTTTCTTT	CATWDARRDTEAFF
.	TRBD1	TRBJ2-7	TRBV28	TGTGCCAGCAGTCGGGACAGGGTGAATGCCGAGCAGTACTTC	CASSRDRVNAEQYF
.	.	TRBJ1-4	TRBV5-1	TGCGCCAGCAGCCTTGCCGGAAAACTGTTTTTT	CASSLAGKLFF
.	.	TRBJ1-1	TRBV9	TGTGCCAGCAGCGTAGTAAGGGGGAACACTGAAGCTTTCTTT	CASSVVRGNTEAFF
.	TRBD2	TRBJ2-1	TRBV10-2	TGCGCCAGCAGTGAGTCTATGGTAGCGGGAAACTACAATGAGCAGTTCTTC	CASSESMVAGNYNEQFF
.	TRBD2	TRBJ2-2	TRBV13	TGTGCCAGCAGCTTGCGGGGGTCCACCGGGGAGCTGTTTTTT	CASSLRGSTGELFF
.	.	TRBJ1-1	TRBV28	TGTGCCAGCAGTTTGGACTTTAACACTGAAGCTTTCTTT	CASSLDFNTEAFF
few	.	TRBJ1-3	TRBV6-1	TGTGCCAGCAGGGAGCCATCGGTCTCTGGAAACACCATATATTTT	CASREPSVSGNTIYF
.	.	TRBJ1-5	TRBV27	TGTGCCAGCGGTCACGGGATGGGGAATCAGCCCCAGCATTTT	CASGHGMGNQPQHF
.	.	TRBJ2-7	TRBV5-4	TGTGCCAGCAGCCTGGTTGGGGGGTACGAGCAGTACTTC	CASSLVGGYEQYF
.	TRBD1	TRBJ1-2	TRBV28	TGTGCCAGCAGTTTACCCGGACAGGGCAACACCTTC	CASSLPGQGNTF
.	.	TRBJ2-2	TRBV10-3	TGTGCCAGCACTCTTGTCGGGGCCGGGGAGCTGTTTTTT	CASTLVGAGELFF
.	TRBD2	TRBJ2-4	TRBV9	TGTGCCAGCAGCCCCTCGGGGACTAGCGGGGTGCACATTCAGTACTTC	CASSPSGTSGVHIQYF
.	TRBD1	TRBJ1-5	TRBV4-2	TGTGCCAGCAGCCAACCAGGGGGGAGTAGCAATCAGCCCCAGCATTTT	CASSQPGGSSNQPQHF
.	.	TRBJ1-2	TRBV23-1	TGCGCCAGCAGTAACCAGGGGTTACGTGGCTACACCTTC	CASSNQGLRGYTF
many	.	TRBJ1-1	TRBV19	TGTGCCAGTAGTCTCAGGGGCGACACTGAAGCTTTCTTT	CASSLRGDTEAFF
.	.	TRBJ1-5	TRBV15	TGTGCCACGACTTTAGACGGGAGGACCAATCAGCCCCAGCATTTT	CATTLDGRTNQPQHF
.	.	TRBJ1-3	TRBV5-1	TGCGCCAGCGCTCAGGGATTTGCAGGAAACACCATATATTTT	CASAQGFAGNTIYF
once	TRBD1	TRBJ1-2	TRBV6-5	TGTGCCAGCAGTTACCAGGGGGGCTATGGCTACACCTTC	CASSYQGGYGYTF
.	TRBD1	TRBJ1-4	TRBV7-9	TGTGCCAGCAGCCCCGACGGACAGGGGGCGCGGAAACTGTTTTTT	CASSPDGQGARKLFF
.	.	TRBJ2-6	TRBV5-1	TGCGCCAGCAGCTCAGGCGTGAACTCTGGGGCCAACGTCCTGACTTTC	CASSSGVNSGANVLTF
few	TRBD1	TRBJ2-2	TRBV29-1	TGCAGCGTTGCCAGGGGGACAGAGAACACCGGGGAGCTGTTTTTT	CSVARGTENTGELFF
once	.	TRBJ1-1	TRBV30	TGTGCCTGGAGCTACAGGGCTGAAGCTTTCTTT	CAWSYRAEAFF
few	.	TRBJ2-7	TRBV7-6	TGTGCCAGCAGCTTAGACGCGATCCTATACGAGCAGTACTTC	CASSLDAILYEQYF
.	.	TRBJ2-2	TRBV23-1	TGCGCCAGCAGTCAATCTTTCTACACCGGGGAGCTGTTTTTT	CASSQSFYTGELFF
once	TRBD1	TRBJ1-2	TRBV7-9	TGTGCCAGCAGCTCGGGACAGGCTTCCTATGGCTACACCTTC	CASSSGQASYGYTF